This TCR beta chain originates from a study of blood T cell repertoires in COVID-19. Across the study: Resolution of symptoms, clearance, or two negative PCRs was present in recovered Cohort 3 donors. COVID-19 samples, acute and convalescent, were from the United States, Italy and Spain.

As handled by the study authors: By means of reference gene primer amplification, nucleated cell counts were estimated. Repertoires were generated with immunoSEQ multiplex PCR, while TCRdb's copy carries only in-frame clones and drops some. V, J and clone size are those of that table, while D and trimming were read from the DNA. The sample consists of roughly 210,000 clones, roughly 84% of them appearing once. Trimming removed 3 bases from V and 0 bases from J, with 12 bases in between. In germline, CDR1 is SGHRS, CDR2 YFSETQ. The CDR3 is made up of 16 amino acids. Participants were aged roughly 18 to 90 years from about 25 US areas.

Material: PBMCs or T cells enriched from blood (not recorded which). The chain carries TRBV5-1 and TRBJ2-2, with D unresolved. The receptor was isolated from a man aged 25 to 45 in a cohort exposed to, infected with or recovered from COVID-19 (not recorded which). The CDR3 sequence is CASSSLGGPNTGELFF. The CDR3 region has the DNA TGCGCCAGCAGCTCCCTCGGCGGCCCGAACACCGGGGAGCTGTTTTTT.